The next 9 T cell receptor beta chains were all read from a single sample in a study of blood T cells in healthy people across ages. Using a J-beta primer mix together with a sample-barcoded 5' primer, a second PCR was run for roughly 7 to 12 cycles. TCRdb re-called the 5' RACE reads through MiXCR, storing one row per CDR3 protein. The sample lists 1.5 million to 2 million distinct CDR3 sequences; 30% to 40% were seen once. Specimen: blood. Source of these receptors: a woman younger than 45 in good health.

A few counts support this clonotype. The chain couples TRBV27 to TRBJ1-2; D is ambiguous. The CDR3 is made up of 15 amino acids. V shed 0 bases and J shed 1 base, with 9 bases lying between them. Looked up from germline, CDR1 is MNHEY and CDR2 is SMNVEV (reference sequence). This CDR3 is CASSLSVSSNYGYTF. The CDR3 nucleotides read TGTGCCAGCAGTTTATCGGTCAGCAGTAACTATGGCTACACCTTC.

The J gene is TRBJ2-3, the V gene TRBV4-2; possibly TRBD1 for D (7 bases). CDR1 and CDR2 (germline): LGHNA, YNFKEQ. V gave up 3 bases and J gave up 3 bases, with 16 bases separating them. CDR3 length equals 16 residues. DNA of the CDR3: TGTGCCAGCAGCCATTTCGCGGGACAGCATACAGATACGCAGTATTTT. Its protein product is CASSHFAGQHTDTQYF.

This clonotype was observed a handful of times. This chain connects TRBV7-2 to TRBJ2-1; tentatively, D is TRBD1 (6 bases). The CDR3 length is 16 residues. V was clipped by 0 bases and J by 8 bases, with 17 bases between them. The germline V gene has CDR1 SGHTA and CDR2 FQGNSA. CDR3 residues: CASSLAWTSPGDEQFF. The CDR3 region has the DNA TGTGCCAGCAGCTTAGCCTGGACTTCGCCAGGGGATGAGCAGTTCTTC.

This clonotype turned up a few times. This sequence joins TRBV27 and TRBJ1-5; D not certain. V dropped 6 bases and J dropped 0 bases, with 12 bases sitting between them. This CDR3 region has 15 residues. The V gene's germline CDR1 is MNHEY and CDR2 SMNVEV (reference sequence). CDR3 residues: CASRVQQYSNQPQHF. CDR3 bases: TGTGCCAGCAGGGTACAGCAGTATAGCAATCAGCCCCAGCATTTT.

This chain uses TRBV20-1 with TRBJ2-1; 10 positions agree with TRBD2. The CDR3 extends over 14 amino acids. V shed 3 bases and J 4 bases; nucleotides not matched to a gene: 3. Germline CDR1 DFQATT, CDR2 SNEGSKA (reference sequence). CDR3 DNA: TGCAGTGCTAGGACTAGCGGGCAGTACAATGAGCAGTTCTTC. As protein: CSARTSGQYNEQFF.

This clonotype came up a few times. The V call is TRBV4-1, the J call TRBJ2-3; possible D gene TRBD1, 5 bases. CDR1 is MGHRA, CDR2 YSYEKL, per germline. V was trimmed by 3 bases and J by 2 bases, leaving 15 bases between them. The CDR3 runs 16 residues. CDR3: CASSQMTETITDTQYF. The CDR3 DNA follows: TGCGCCAGCAGCCAGATGACAGAGACGATCACAGATACGCAGTATTTT.

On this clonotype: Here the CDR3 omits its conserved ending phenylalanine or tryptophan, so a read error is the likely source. CDR3 DNA sequence: TGTGCCAGCAACTCGGGACAGCTTAAGAACACTGAAGCTTTCTGT. Its protein is CASNSGQLKNTEAFC. The gene calls are TRBV12-3 or TRBV12-4 and TRBJ1-1; 7 bases are shared with TRBD1. CDR3 size: 15 residues. V was clipped by 7 bases and J by 1 base; unmatched bases: 9.

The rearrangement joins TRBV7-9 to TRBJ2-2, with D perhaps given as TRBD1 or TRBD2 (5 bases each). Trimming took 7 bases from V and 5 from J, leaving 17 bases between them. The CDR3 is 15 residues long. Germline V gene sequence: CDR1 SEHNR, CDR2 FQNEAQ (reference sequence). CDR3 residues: CASNPGQSGTGELFF. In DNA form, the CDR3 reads TGTGCCAGCAACCCGGGGCAAAGTGGAACCGGGGAGCTGTTTTTT.

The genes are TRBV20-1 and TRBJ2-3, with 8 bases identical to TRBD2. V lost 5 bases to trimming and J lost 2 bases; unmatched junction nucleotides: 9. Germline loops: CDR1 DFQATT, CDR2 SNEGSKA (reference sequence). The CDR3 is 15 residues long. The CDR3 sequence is CSACSGSTNTDTQYF. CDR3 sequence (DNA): TGCAGTGCTTGCAGCGGGAGCACTAACACAGATACGCAGTATTTT.